Listed below are T cell receptor beta chains from one sample, sequenced in a study of technical replicates of blood from several donors. Assay used: immunoSEQ multiplex PCR; TCRdb lists only in-frame clones, some missing. The data contain more than 45,000 clones, around 92% of them seen just once; the ten biggest clones take up about 3.6%. Sequencing was done on a sample of PBMCs. These receptor sequences come from a human donor in good health. Some clones in this sample may be carry-over from other donors' samples. CDR3s include the opening cysteine and the closing phenylalanine or tryptophan. The D gene is left open where the match is weak. Part of the rows lack a size; the others show once, few, many or a class for expanded clones.

j_call | v_call | d_call | clone_size | cdr3_aa | cdr3_nt
TRBJ2-1 | TRBV10-3 | TRBD1 | . | CADGQGYEQFF | TGTGCCGACGGACAGGGGTATGAGCAGTTCTTC
TRBJ2-7 | TRBV19 | TRBD2 | . | CASSTRGGVEQYF | TGTGCCAGTAGTACTCGGGGGGGCGTCGAGCAGTACTTC
TRBJ2-1 | TRBV25-1 | TRBD2 | . | CASGREGTSYNEQFF | TGTGCCAGCGGGAGGGAGGGGACCTCCTACAATGAGCAGTTCTTC
TRBJ1-5 | TRBV12-5 | . | . | CASGWGPNQPQHF | TGTGCTAGTGGTTGGGGCCCTAATCAGCCCCAGCATTTT
TRBJ2-5 | TRBV27 | . | . | CASSFARVGETQYF | TGTGCCAGCAGTTTTGCCAGGGTCGGGGAGACCCAGTACTTC
TRBJ2-5 | TRBV6-1 | . | . | CASSENLKETQYF | TGTGCCAGCAGTGAAAACTTGAAAGAGACCCAGTACTTC
TRBJ1-1 | TRBV7-2 | . | . | CASSSWGVVSEAFF | TGTGCCAGCAGCTCATGGGGGGTAGTCTCTGAAGCTTTCTTT
TRBJ1-1 | TRBV5-4 | . | . | CASSFPGFYTEAFF | TGTGCCAGCAGCTTTCCAGGGTTTTACACTGAAGCTTTCTTT
TRBJ2-3 | TRBV5-1 | TRBD1 | once | CASSQKGQGSTDTQYF | TGCGCCAGCAGCCAGAAAGGACAGGGTAGCACAGATACGCAGTATTTT
TRBJ2-7 | TRBV11-1 | TRBD1 | . | CASSRNRGRLGEQYF | TGTGCCAGCAGCAGAAACAGGGGGCGCCTGGGCGAGCAGTACTTC
TRBJ2-1 | TRBV7-2 | . | . | CASSLRDKTIYNEQFF | TGTGCCAGCAGCCTCCGGGACAAGACTATATACAATGAGCAGTTCTTC
TRBJ2-1 | TRBV11-1 | TRBD2 | . | CASSPTGLAGGTQFF | TGTGCCAGCAGCCCAACGGGACTAGCGGGGGGTACACAGTTCTTC
TRBJ2-7 | TRBV4-3 | TRBD2 | . | CASSPLEAGASAYEQYF | TGCGCCAGCAGCCCCCTCGAAGCGGGGGCGTCCGCCTACGAGCAGTACTTC
TRBJ2-2 | TRBV9 | . | . | CASSPHSGSGGELFF | TGTGCCAGCAGCCCTCATTCCGGGTCTGGCGGGGAGCTGTTTTTT
TRBJ1-4 | TRBV27 | . | . | CASSLLGGAPSNEKLFF | TGTGCCAGCAGTTTGTTGGGGGGGGCCCCGTCTAATGAAAAACTGTTTTTT
TRBJ2-2 | TRBV25-1 | TRBD1 | . | CASSLSGGTGELFF | TGTGCCAGCAGTTTGTCAGGGGGCACCGGGGAGCTGTTTTTT
TRBJ1-2 | TRBV4-2 | . | . | CASSQDDGGDFYGYTF | TGTGCCAGCAGCCAAGACGATGGGGGGGATTTCTATGGCTACACCTTC